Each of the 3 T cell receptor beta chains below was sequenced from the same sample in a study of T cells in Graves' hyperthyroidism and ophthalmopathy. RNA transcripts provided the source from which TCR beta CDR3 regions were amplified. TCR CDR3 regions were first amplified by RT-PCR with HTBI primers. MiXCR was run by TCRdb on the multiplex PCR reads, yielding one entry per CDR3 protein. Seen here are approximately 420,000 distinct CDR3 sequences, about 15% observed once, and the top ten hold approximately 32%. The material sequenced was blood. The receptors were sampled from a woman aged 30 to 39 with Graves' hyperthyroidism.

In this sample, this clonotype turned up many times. In DNA form, the CDR3 reads TGCAGTGCTCTACAGGGGGATAAGGGCACAGATACGCAGTATTTT. It is translated as CSALQGDKGTDTQYF. This chain joins TRBV20-1 and TRBJ2-3; 8 bases map to TRBD1. Looked up from germline, CDR1 is DFQATT and CDR2 is SNEGSKA (reference sequence). V lost 5 bases, J lost 1 base, and 8 bases stayed unmatched. This CDR3 has 15 amino acids.

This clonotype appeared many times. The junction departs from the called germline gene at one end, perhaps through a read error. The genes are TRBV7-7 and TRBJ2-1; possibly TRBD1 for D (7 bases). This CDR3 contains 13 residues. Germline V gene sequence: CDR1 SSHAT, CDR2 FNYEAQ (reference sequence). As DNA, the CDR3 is TGTGCTAGCAGCCCAGCCAGGGGGGAAGAGCAGTTCTTC. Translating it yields CASSPARGEEQFF.

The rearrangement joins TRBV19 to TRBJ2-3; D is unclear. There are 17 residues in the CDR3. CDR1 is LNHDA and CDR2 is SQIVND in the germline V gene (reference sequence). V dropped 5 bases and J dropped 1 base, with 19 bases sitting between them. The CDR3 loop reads CASSRLVARRGTDTQYF. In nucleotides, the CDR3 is TGTGCCAGTAGTCGCCTGGTGGCCCGGCGTGGCACAGATACGCAGTATTTT.